The clone carrying this T cell receptor (beta chain) has a handful of counts. The target antigen is unknown. This record belongs to a study of beta chain features in type 1 diabetes. Study results and limitations: A greater similarity of naive, central memory and Treg TCRB repertoires was seen among patients than among healthy donors. Junctions at VDJ sites from type 1 diabetes patients had fewer insertions and more deletions.

Expressed TCRB transcripts were sequenced because the entire RNA isolate underwent reverse transcription. Clones were sequenced by immunoSEQ multiplex PCR, and TCRdb holds only the in-frame ones, with some missing. The table lists 130,000 to 150,000 clones, under 11% of them singletons. V lost 5 bases and J lost 3, with 19 bases in between. Looked up from germline, CDR1 is SGHTA and CDR2 is FQGNSA. The length of the CDR3 is 16 residues. Each of the CD4+ naive, central memory, regulatory and stem cell-like memory populations was sorted via CD45RO/CCR7/CD25/CD127/CD95/CD27. The chain links TRBV7-2 to TRBJ1-1, with a tentative D call TRBD1 (5 bases). Sequences were obtained from naive CD4+ T cells from blood. The receptor comes from a man aged 18 to 30 in good health. CDR3 nucleotide sequence: TGTGCCAGCAGCCCCGCCCCGGGGGGATGGGACACTGAAGCTTTCTTT. This codes for CASSPAPGGWDTEAFF.